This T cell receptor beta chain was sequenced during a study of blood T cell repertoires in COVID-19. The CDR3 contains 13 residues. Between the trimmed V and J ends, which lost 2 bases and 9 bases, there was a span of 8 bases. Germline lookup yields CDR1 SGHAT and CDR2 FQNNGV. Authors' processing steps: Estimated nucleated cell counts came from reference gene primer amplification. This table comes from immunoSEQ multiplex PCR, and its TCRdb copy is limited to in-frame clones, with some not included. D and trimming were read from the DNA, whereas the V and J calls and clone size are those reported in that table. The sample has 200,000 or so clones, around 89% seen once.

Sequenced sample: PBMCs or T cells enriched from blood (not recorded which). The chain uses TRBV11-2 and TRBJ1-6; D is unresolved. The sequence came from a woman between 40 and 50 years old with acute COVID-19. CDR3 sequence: CASSLTRISPLHF. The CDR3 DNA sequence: TGTGCCAGCAGCTTAACTAGGATTTCACCCCTCCACTTT. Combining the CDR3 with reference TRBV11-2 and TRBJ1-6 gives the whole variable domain EAGVAQSPRYKIIEKRQSVAFWCNPISGHATLYWYQQILGQGPKLLIQFQNNGVVDDSQLPKDRFSAERLKGVDSTLKIQPAKLEDSAVYLCASSLTRISPLHFGNGTRLTVT.